These 25 T cell receptor beta chains came from one sample sequenced in a study of T cell responses to AZD1222 COVID-19 vaccine. Clones were read by immunoSEQ multiplex PCR, and TCRdb kept only the in-frame ones, dropping some. Among 110,000 or so clones listed, about nine tenths were seen once. The starting material was peripheral blood, obtained 28 days after the second AZD1222 dose. The receptors were gathered from an adult who received the AZD1222 COVID-19 vaccine.

The gene calls are TRBV5-4 and TRBJ2-7; 10 bases fit TRBD2. The CDR3 contains 14 residues. V lost 3 bases and J lost 5; bases outside the gene matches: 5. The germline gives CDR1 SGHNT, CDR2 YYREEE (reference sequence). CDR3 loop: CASSSGTSVDEQYF. The DNA for the CDR3 is TGTGCCAGCAGCTCAGGGACTAGCGTCGACGAGCAGTACTTC.

The genes are TRBV11-3 and TRBJ1-1; no reliable D call. V lost 8 bases and J 3 bases, leaving 22 bases between the germline ends. The CDR3 is 16 amino acids. Germline V gene data show CDR1 as SGHNT and CDR2 as YENEEA. The CDR3 DNA sequence: TGTGCCAGCCCCGAGCAACCGGGTCTAGAAGACACTGAAGCTTTCTTT. Translation gives CASPEQPGLEDTEAFF.

Points on this clone: The sample has other DNA sequences that encode this CDR3 too. The chain employs TRBV6-6 and TRBJ2-7; 7 nucleotides align to TRBD1. The ends lost 7 bases at V and 2 bases at J; junction bases unmatched: 2. This CDR3 region has 12 residues. Germline CDR1 is MNHNY and CDR2 is SVGAGI (reference sequence). The CDR3 nucleotides read TGTGCCAGCACCGGGACAGCCTACGAGCAGTACTTC. Translated, it gives CASTGTAYEQYF.

The chain employs TRBV5-1 and TRBJ2-1; D might be TRBD1 (6 bases). V was trimmed by 5 bases and J by 3 bases, leaving 15 bases between them. The germline gives CDR1 SGHRS, CDR2 YFSETQ. This CDR3 has 15 residues. The CDR3 loop reads CASRGLGQSYNEQFF. In DNA, the CDR3 is TGCGCCAGCAGGGGGCTAGGACAGAGCTACAATGAGCAGTTCTTC.

This chain joins TRBV5-1 and TRBJ1-1; 7 nucleotides align to TRBD1. V lost 0 bases and J lost 1; bases outside the gene matches: 6. The germline V gene encodes CDR1 SGHRS and CDR2 YFSETQ. This CDR3 is built from 16 residues. CDR3 in amino acids: CASSLERQGWNTEAFF. Written as DNA, the CDR3 is TGCGCCAGCAGCTTGGAACGACAGGGTTGGAACACTGAAGCTTTCTTT.

The V and J genes are TRBV10-3 and TRBJ1-4; the D is unclear. With 6 bases removed from V and 10 bases from J, the gap between germline ends came to 15 bases. The germline V gene encodes CDR1 ENHRY and CDR2 SYGVKD. The CDR3 has 13 amino acids. The CDR3 sequence: CAISPDLLGKLFF. Here the CDR3 DNA reads TGTGCCATCAGCCCGGACCTACTTGGAAAACTGTTTTTT.

V gene TRBV6-5 combines with J gene TRBJ1-5; D call uncertain. CDR3 length: 13 residues. Germline lookup yields CDR1 MNHEY and CDR2 SVGAGI. V was trimmed by 9 bases and J by 0 bases, leaving 9 bases between them. CDR3 protein: CASTINSNQPQHF. CDR3 nucleotide sequence: TGTGCCAGTACAATTAATAGCAATCAGCCCCAGCATTTT.

This sequence joins TRBV21-1 and TRBJ2-4. TRBV21-1 is a pseudogene locus. The CDR3 totals 20 residues. Written as DNA, the CDR3 is TGTGCCAGCAGCAAAGTCGGCCTCTTAACCACATACGCCCCCAAAAACATTCAGTACTTC. Protein product: CASSKVGLLTTYAPKNIQYF.

The chain is built from TRBV6-5 and TRBJ1-1; D might be TRBD1 (6 bases). CDR1 and CDR2 from the germline V gene are MNHEY and SVGAGI. V dropped 7 bases and J dropped 2 bases, with 14 bases sitting between them. The CDR3 runs 14 residues. The CDR3 region has the DNA TGTGCCAGCAACCGGGGGGGCCTAAACACTGAAGCTTTCTTT. It specifies CASNRGGLNTEAFF.

The chain links TRBV6-6 to TRBJ1-1; D is possibly TRBD1 (6 bases). In germline, CDR1 is MNHNY, CDR2 SVGAGI (reference sequence). V lost 2 bases, J lost 11 bases, and 18 bases lay in between. The CDR3 is 14 amino acids. The CDR3 DNA follows: TGTGCCAGCAGTTACGGGGGCGCACTAAGGGTTGCTTTCTTT. Translating gives CASSYGGALRVAFF.

CDR3 sequence (DNA): TGTGCCAGCAGTGACTCGAGAGGGGGGGGAGATACGCAGTATTTT. The encoded protein is CASSDSRGGGDTQYF. The rearrangement joins TRBV6-4 to TRBJ2-3, with D possibly being TRBD2 (7 bases). The CDR3 is 15 amino acids. V was cut by 0 bases and J by 5 bases, with 12 bases left in between. Germline CDR1 is MRHNA and CDR2 is SNTAGT.

The chain is built from TRBV6-5 and TRBJ1-2; a weak D match, TRBD1 (5 bases). The CDR3 is 14 amino acids. Per the germline V gene, CDR1 is MNHEY and CDR2 is SVGAGI. V lost 6 bases to trimming and J lost 5 bases, with 16 bases between them. The CDR3: CASSRGTDNYGYTF. CDR3 coding DNA: TGTGCCAGCAGCCGCGGGACCGACAATTATGGCTACACCTTC.

J is TRBJ1-2 and V is TRBV28, with unresolved D. This CDR3 is built from 14 residues. The V end was cut by 8 bases, the J end by 1 base, with 14 bases between. Germline values: CDR1 MDHEN, CDR2 SYDVKM. This CDR3 is CASGLGNFNYGYTF. Written as DNA, the CDR3 is TGTGCCAGCGGATTGGGTAATTTTAACTATGGCTACACCTTC.

The CDR3 coding sequence is TGTGCCAGCAGCTCAGGGCCCAGGGGCTACACCTTC. This sequence encodes CASSSGPRGYTF. J is TRBJ1-2 and V is TRBV7-2; the D gene is possibly TRBD1 (5 bases). Germline-derived CDR1 and CDR2 are SGHTA and FQGNSA. The V and J ends lost 4 bases and 8 bases respectively, with 11 bases between them. The CDR3 spans 12 residues. Combining the CDR3 with reference TRBV7-2 and TRBJ1-2 gives the whole variable domain GAGVSQSPSNKVTEKGKDVELRCDPISGHTALYWYRQSLGQGLEFLIYFQGNSAPDKSGLPSDRFSAERTGGSVSTLTIQRTQQEDSAVYLCASSSGPRGYTFGSGTRLTVV.

The chain uses TRBV6-2 or TRBV6-3 and TRBJ2-2, with TRBD2 identical over 12 bases. Losses at the gene ends were 5 bases for V and 6 bases for J; bases not matched to a gene: 10. CDR3 length equals 17 residues. The germline CDR1 and CDR2 sequences are MNHEY and SVGEGT. The CDR3 sequence is CASSTPARTSGAGELFF. CDR3 nucleotide sequence: TGTGCCAGCAGTACACCTGCCCGGACTAGCGGGGCCGGGGAGCTGTTTTTT.

This sequence joins TRBV3-1 (or the pseudogene TRBV3-2) and TRBJ1-2, with D unclear. Germline V gene sequence: CDR1 LGHDT, CDR2 YNNKEL (reference sequence). The CDR3 runs to 14 residues. The V and J ends lost 4 bases and 7 bases respectively, with 16 bases between them. CDR3 sequence (DNA): TGTGCCAGCAGCCCCAGGACCGACACGGGTGGCTACACCTTC. Its protein product is CASSPRTDTGGYTF.

This chain connects TRBV5-1 to TRBJ1-1, with D possibly matching TRBD1 (5 bases). Germline lookup yields CDR1 SGHRS and CDR2 YFSETQ. Trimming took off 1 base at V and 4 bases at J, with 11 bases between the two ends. The CDR3 loop spans 14 amino acids. CDR3 DNA: TGCGCCAGCAGCTTGTGGGGGGGAAGCACTGAAGCTTTCTTT. Amino acids: CASSLWGGSTEAFF. The variable domain in full, completed from reference TRBV5-1 and TRBJ1-1, reads KAGVTQTPRYLIKTRGQQVTLSCSPISGHRSVSWYQQTPGQGLQFLFEYFSETQRNKGNFPGRFSGRQFSNSRSEMNVSTLELGDSALYLCASSLWGGSTEAFFGQGTRLTVV.

This chain uses TRBV12-3 or TRBV12-4 with TRBJ1-1, with D unresolved. V was shortened by 6 bases and J by 9 bases, with 14 bases between the two germline ends. The CDR3 has 12 amino acids. The DNA for the CDR3 is TGTGCCAGCAGCCCTCCGGGAAAGAAAGCTTTCTTT. It specifies CASSPPGKKAFF.

The rearrangement links TRBV5-6 to TRBJ2-7; D is uncertain. The CDR3 loop spans 13 amino acids. V was shortened by 1 base and J by 1 base, with 6 bases between the two germline ends. Germline loops: CDR1 SGHDT, CDR2 YYEEEE. In DNA, the CDR3 is TGTGCCAGCAGCTTGTTGGGTTCCTACGAGCAGTACTTC. This codes for CASSLLGSYEQYF.

The rearrangement links TRBV10-1 to TRBJ1-1; D is unresolved. Trimming stripped 2 bases from V and 6 bases from J, with 16 bases between. Germline V gene lookup returns CDR1 WNHNN and CDR2 SYGVQD (reference sequence). The CDR3 contains 15 residues. For the CDR3, the DNA is TGCGCCAGCAGTGAGAGGCCAGATAGTGGGCCTGAAGCTTTCTTT. It translates to CASSERPDSGPEAFF.

J is TRBJ1-2 and V is TRBV7-6, with D uncertain. CDR1 and CDR2 from the germline V gene are SGHVS and FNYEAQ. The CDR3 spans 13 residues. The V end lost 1 base, the J end lost 8 bases, and 11 bases lay between the germline ends. The CDR3: CASSLVEGGGYTF. CDR3 nucleotide sequence: TGTGCCAGCAGCTTAGTGGAGGGTGGGGGCTACACCTTC.

The V gene is TRBV5-6, the J gene TRBJ1-3, with unresolved D. V dropped 2 bases and J dropped 0 bases, with 6 bases sitting between them. Germline values: CDR1 SGHDT, CDR2 YYEEEE. CDR3 size: 14 residues. The CDR3 sequence: CASSFAPSGNTIYF. CDR3 nucleotides: TGTGCCAGCAGCTTTGCCCCCTCTGGAAACACCATATATTTT.

The chain recombines TRBV29-1 with TRBJ1-1; D is unresolved. The V and J ends lost 6 bases and 4 bases respectively, with 15 bases between them. The CDR3 contains 13 residues. The germline V gene has CDR1 SQVTM and CDR2 ANQGSEA. The CDR3 DNA reads as TGCAGCGTCTTCCGCCCAGTCCCCACTGAAGCTTTCTTT. This sequence encodes CSVFRPVPTEAFF.

The chain uses TRBV7-8 and TRBJ2-7; D may match TRBD1 or TRBD2 (5 bases each). Germline CDR1 is SGHVS and CDR2 is FQNEAQ. Trimming left V 5 bases short and J 3 bases short, with 17 bases between. There are 15 residues in the CDR3. The DNA for the CDR3 is TGTGCCAGCAGCCCCGAGGGACGGACGGACTACGAGCAGTACTTC. It codes for CASSPEGRTDYEQYF.

The V call is TRBV7-2, the J call TRBJ2-3, with 9 bases aligning to TRBD2. Germline V lookup: CDR1 SGHTA, CDR2 FQGNSA. Germline trimming cut 3 bases from V and 5 bases from J; bases unmatched to any gene: 6. The CDR3 length is 15 residues. The CDR3 region has the DNA TGTGCCAGCAGCTTTAGAGCGGGGGGTCTAGATACGCAGTATTTT. The encoded protein is CASSFRAGGLDTQYF.